This T cell receptor (beta chain) was found in a study of T cells in Graves' hyperthyroidism and ophthalmopathy. About 9.4 ml fresh peripheral blood yielded the PBMCs. Amplified regions were TCR beta CDR3 sequences from RNA transcripts. In the first-round RT-PCR of the TCR CDR3, the HTBI primer set was used. TCRdb re-analysed the multiplex PCR reads in MiXCR, keeping a single row per CDR3 protein. The table includes about 350,000 distinct CDR3 sequences, roughly 15% detected once. Study findings and constraints: Among thyroid clonotypes expanded above 0.001, most also appeared in blood.

A note on this clonotype: Its antigen is unidentified.

The specimen was blood. This receptor was obtained from an older woman with Graves' ophthalmopathy.

The CDR3 DNA reads as TGTGCCAGCAGTCCACTGACAGGGCCTTCCTACGAGCAGTACTTC. The encoded protein is CASSPLTGPSYEQYF. The chain has TRBV12-3 or TRBV12-4 and TRBJ2-7, with 7 positions matching TRBD1. The CDR3 runs 15 residues. V shed 5 bases, J shed 1 base, and the junction held 8 bases outside the gene matches.